This entry describes one T cell receptor beta chain. Antigen unknown. Profiling relied on immunoSEQ multiplex PCR, and the TCRdb table lists in-frame clones only, not all of them. Of some 2,800 clones detected, about 14% appear once; the ten largest clones hold 3% to 4%. These data originate in a study of tumour-infiltrating T cells in Burkitt lymphoma. The V and J ends lost 2 bases and 5 bases respectively, with 9 bases between them. The length of the CDR3 is 13 residues. The germline V gene encodes CDR1 ENHRY and CDR2 SYGVKD. Study conclusions and caveats: Several public clonotypes were shared across many Burkitt lymphoma patients.

The genes are TRBV10-3 and TRBJ1-1; no firm D call. The sample was tumor tissue. The clonotype comes from a human donor with Burkitt lymphoma. The CDR3 DNA reads TGTGCCATCAGTGAGCGTCGGAGTACTGAAGCTTTCTTT. This codes for CAISERRSTEAFF.